One and the same sample provided the 11 T cell receptor beta chains below, sequenced in a study of T cell clones after liver transplantation. Assay: immunoSEQ multiplex PCR; the TCRdb copy retains only in-frame clones and omits some. The repertoire holds 45,000 or so clones, approximately 86% seen once, with roughly 2.5% in the top ten. The starting material was CD4+ T cells from blood, obtained 24 months after liver transplant. The source is a human patient who received a liver transplant. The graft donor may have contributed some T cells.

This clone was observed a few times. The V and J genes are TRBV5-1 and TRBJ2-5; TRBD1 aligns across 8 bases. The CDR3 has 15 amino acids. Trimming removed 3 bases from V and 2 bases from J; junction bases left unmatched: 6. The germline V gene encodes CDR1 SGHRS and CDR2 YFSETQ. CDR3 protein: CASSYLGQAQETQYF. CDR3 nucleotides: TGCGCCAGCAGCTACCTGGGACAGGCACAAGAGACCCAGTACTTC.

This clone occurred once. The chain couples TRBV11-2 to TRBJ1-6; D unclear. CDR3 length: 14 amino acids. Germline V CDR1 and CDR2: SGHAT, FQNNGV. Trimming took off 2 bases at V and 8 bases at J, with 10 bases between the two ends. This CDR3 reads CASSLRVGDSPLHF. The DNA for the CDR3 is TGTGCCAGCAGCTTAAGGGTTGGGGATTCACCCCTCCACTTT. Based on the CDR3 plus reference TRBV11-2 and TRBJ1-6, the full variable domain is EAGVAQSPRYKIIEKRQSVAFWCNPISGHATLYWYQQILGQGPKLLIQFQNNGVVDDSQLPKDRFSAERLKGVDSTLKIQPAKLEDSAVYLCASSLRVGDSPLHFGNGTRLTVT.

The chain uses TRBV6-1 and TRBJ2-4, with TRBD1 matching over 9 bases. The CDR3 covers 16 residues. CDR1 and CDR2 (germline): MNHNS, SASEGT. V lost 3 bases and J lost 2; bases outside the gene matches: 5. In DNA, the CDR3 is TGTGCCAGCAGTGATTGGAACAGGGGGCCCAAAAACATTCAGTACTTC. Its translation is CASSDWNRGPKNIQYF.

The chain joins TRBV21-1 to TRBJ1-6. TRBV21-1 is a documented pseudogene. CDR3 size: 14 residues. The CDR3 loop is CASSKRVYNSPLHF. The CDR3 region has the DNA TGTGCCAGCAGCAAAAGGGTCTACAATTCACCCCTCCACTTT.

This clone was counted once. V and J are TRBV6-4 and TRBJ2-2, with 10 positions matching TRBD2. The V gene end was trimmed by 3 bases and the J gene end by 0 bases; junction bases not matched to a gene: 7. The CDR3 sequence is 18 residues long. Germline-derived CDR1 and CDR2 are MRHNA and SNTAGT. The CDR3 DNA is TGTGCCAGCAGTGAACAGACTAGCGGGCACGCGAACACCGGGGAGCTGTTTTTT. Protein: CASSEQTSGHANTGELFF.

This clone was observed a few times. The chain employs TRBV6-1 and TRBJ1-5; D is undetermined. V was clipped by 2 bases and J by 7 bases, with 9 bases between them. The CDR3 consists of 13 residues. Per the germline V gene, CDR1 is MNHNS and CDR2 is SASEGT. CDR3: CASSEHLEQPQHF. CDR3 DNA: TGTGCCAGCAGTGAACACTTAGAACAGCCCCAGCATTTT.

The chain couples TRBV28 to TRBJ1-1; no reliable D call. The V end lost 5 bases, the J end lost 7 bases, and 11 bases lay between the germline ends. Germline CDR1 is MDHEN and CDR2 is SYDVKM. The CDR3 is 12 amino acids. This CDR3 is CASSGGGVEAFF. CDR3 coding DNA: TGTGCCAGCAGTGGAGGAGGAGTTGAAGCTTTCTTT.

The rearrangement links TRBV19 to TRBJ2-6, with D perhaps matching TRBD1 or TRBD2 (5 bases each). The V end lost 4 bases, the J end lost 2 bases, and 18 bases lay between the germline ends. Germline V CDR1 and CDR2: LNHDA, SQIVND (reference sequence). This CDR3 is built from 18 residues. The CDR3: CASSKGSGTAAGANVLTF. Written as DNA, the CDR3 is TGTGCCAGTAGTAAGGGCTCCGGGACGGCGGCTGGGGCCAACGTCCTGACTTTC.

V and J are TRBV18 and TRBJ1-4; a possible D gene is TRBD1 (5 bases). With 1 base removed from V and 2 bases from J, the gap between germline ends came to 8 bases. Germline V CDR1 and CDR2: KGHSH, LQKENI. The CDR3 extends over 15 amino acids. The CDR3 DNA is TGTGCCAGCTCACCACGGGGGACCACTAATGAAAAACTGTTTTTT. Amino acids: CASSPRGTTNEKLFF. Combining the CDR3 with reference TRBV18 and TRBJ1-4 gives the whole variable domain NAGVMQNPRHLVRRRGQEARLRCSPMKGHSHVYWYRQLPEEGLKFMVYLQKENIIDESGMPKERFSAEFPKEGPSILRIQQVVRGDSAAYFCASSPRGTTNEKLFFGSGTQLSVL.

Here the CDR3 DNA reads TGTGCCAGCAGAACCCATAGCGGCACAGATACGCAGTATTTT. Translated: CASRTHSGTDTQYF. The rearrangement uses TRBV6-5 and TRBJ2-3; the D gene is possibly TRBD2 (5 bases). The germline V gene has CDR1 MNHEY and CDR2 SVGAGI. The length of the CDR3 is 14 residues. The V and J ends lost 6 bases and 1 base respectively, with 11 bases between them.

The V call is TRBV6-1, the J call TRBJ2-1, with D possibly matching TRBD2 (5 bases). The CDR3 has 12 residues. Trimming cost V 6 bases and J 9 bases, with 12 bases left between them. Germline V CDR1 and CDR2: MNHNS, SASEGT. The CDR3 nucleotides read TGTGCCAGCAGACCCGGGATGCCTGAGCAGTTCTTC. This sequence encodes CASRPGMPEQFF.